The text below deals with one T cell receptor beta chain. Its specificity is not known. While unrecorded immune exposures were likely, the donors were nominally healthy when sampled. PCR involved 60 Vbeta and 13 Jbeta primers. Per the original methods: In a later analysis, the count reached roughly 80 million unique TCR beta chains, with 8.5 million to 14 million shared. Clones were read by immunoSEQ multiplex PCR, and TCRdb kept only the in-frame ones, dropping some. D and trimming come from the DNA, and the V and J calls and clone size come from that table. The sample has 150,000 to 200,000 clones, 65% to 85% seen once. This specimen comes from a study of cytomegalovirus exposure and HLA in healthy donors. General observations from the study: The study assumed roughly uniform donor sequencing depth for presence/absence analyses. Later work showed greater clonal expansion in HLA-associated TCR beta chains than in equally common others.

V lost 0 bases and J lost 4; bases outside the gene matches: 4. The CDR3 is 15 residues long. The germline V gene has CDR1 SGHRS and CDR2 YFSETQ. The sequenced sample was PBMCs. The sequence came from a woman aged 25 to 39 in good health and CMV-seropositive. The V call is TRBV5-1, the J call TRBJ2-7; 10 bases are shared with TRBD1. DNA for the CDR3: TGCGCCAGCAGCTTGGGGACAGGGGGGATGTACGAGCAGTACTTC. Translating it yields CASSLGTGGMYEQYF. The full variable domain, completed using reference TRBV5-1 and TRBJ2-7, is KAGVTQTPRYLIKTRGQQVTLSCSPISGHRSVSWYQQTPGQGLQFLFEYFSETQRNKGNFPGRFSGRQFSNSRSEMNVSTLELGDSALYLCASSLGTGGMYEQYFGPGTRLTVT.